The 5 T cell receptor beta chains given below trace back to one sample, sequenced in a study of cytomegalovirus exposure and HLA in healthy donors. The PCR ran on 60 Vbeta and 13 Jbeta primers. The data were produced by immunoSEQ multiplex PCR, yet TCRdb's version contains in-frame clones alone and is incomplete. The profile covers approximately 180,000 clones, with more than 9.5% appearing a single time and 7.5% to 10% taken by the ten largest. The sequenced sample was PBMCs. These receptors originate from a man aged 50 or older in good health and CMV-seropositive.

The chain recombines TRBV5-1 with TRBJ2-3, with D unresolved. The length of the CDR3 is 15 residues. Looked up from germline, CDR1 is SGHRS and CDR2 is YFSETQ. V shed 4 bases and J shed 1 base, with 13 bases lying between them. In nucleotides, the CDR3 is TGCGCCAGCAGCCCCCAGCCCCAGGGCACAGATACGCAGTATTTT. It translates to CASSPQPQGTDTQYF. Supplemented by reference TRBV5-1 and TRBJ2-3, the full variable domain reads KAGVTQTPRYLIKTRGQQVTLSCSPISGHRSVSWYQQTPGQGLQFLFEYFSETQRNKGNFPGRFSGRQFSNSRSEMNVSTLELGDSALYLCASSPQPQGTDTQYFGPGTRLTVL.

The chain employs TRBV5-4 and TRBJ2-2; TRBD1 aligns across 7 bases. This CDR3 contains 16 residues. V lost 0 bases, J lost 0 bases, and 2 bases stayed unmatched. From germline, CDR1 is SGHNT and CDR2 YYREEE (reference sequence). Here the CDR3 DNA reads TGTGCCAGCAGCTTGGGGGACAGTGCGAACACCGGGGAGCTGTTTTTT. This gives the protein CASSLGDSANTGELFF.

This clone was recorded a few times. The CDR3 coding sequence is TGTGCCAGCCATTGGGGCGATCAGCCCCAGCATTTT. Translation gives CASHWGDQPQHF. V gene TRBV28 combines with J gene TRBJ1-5, with D perhaps matching TRBD1 (5 bases). CDR1 and CDR2 from the germline V gene are MDHEN and SYDVKM. V lost 8 bases and J 5 bases, leaving 10 bases between the germline ends. CDR3 size: 12 residues. The complete variable domain, with remaining parts taken from reference TRBV28 and TRBJ1-5, reads DVKVTQSSRYLVKRTGEKVFLECVQDMDHENMFWYRQDPGLGLRLIYFSYDVKMKEKGDIPEGYSVSREKKERFSLILESASTNQTSMYLCASHWGDQPQHFGDGTRLSIL.

The CDR3, as DNA: TGTGCCAGCTGCCCCCCAGGGCTCTATGGCTACACCTTC. Its translation: CASCPPGLYGYTF. The chain links TRBV7-8 to TRBJ1-2; the D gene is possibly TRBD1 (5 bases). The CDR3 length is 13 residues. Germline V CDR1 and CDR2: SGHVS, FQNEAQ. Between the trimmed V and J ends, which lost 8 bases and 4 bases, there was a span of 14 bases.

This chain uses TRBV29-1 with TRBJ1-2; 9 bases are a match to TRBD1. With 3 bases clipped from V and 5 bases from J, the junction kept 4 bases outside the gene matches. CDR1 is SQVTM and CDR2 is ANQGSEA in the germline V gene. The CDR3 length is 13 residues. The CDR3 nucleotides read TGCAGCGTTGAGACAGGGGGTTCGTATGGCTACACCTTC. Protein product: CSVETGGSYGYTF.